This T cell receptor beta chain emerged from a study of early T cells in non-severe SARS-CoV-2 infection. The table lists this clonotype with many counts. TCRdb re-called the 5' RACE reads with MiXCR, one entry per CDR3 protein. The table lists some 56,000 distinct CDR3 sequences, over 9.5% of them singletons. Germline V gene sequence: CDR1 SQVTM, CDR2 ANQGSEA. The V end was cut by 4 bases, the J end by 5 bases, with 10 bases between. The CDR3 is 12 residues long. Specimen: whole blood. The sequence came from an adult who was a healthcare worker with PCR-confirmed SARS-CoV-2 infection or an uninfected control (not recorded which). The chain carries TRBV29-1 and TRBJ2-3, with a possible D match to TRBD2 (5 bases). The CDR3 region has the DNA TGCAGCGTTGGGCTAGCCGGAGATACGCAGTATTTT. The encoded protein is CSVGLAGDTQYF.